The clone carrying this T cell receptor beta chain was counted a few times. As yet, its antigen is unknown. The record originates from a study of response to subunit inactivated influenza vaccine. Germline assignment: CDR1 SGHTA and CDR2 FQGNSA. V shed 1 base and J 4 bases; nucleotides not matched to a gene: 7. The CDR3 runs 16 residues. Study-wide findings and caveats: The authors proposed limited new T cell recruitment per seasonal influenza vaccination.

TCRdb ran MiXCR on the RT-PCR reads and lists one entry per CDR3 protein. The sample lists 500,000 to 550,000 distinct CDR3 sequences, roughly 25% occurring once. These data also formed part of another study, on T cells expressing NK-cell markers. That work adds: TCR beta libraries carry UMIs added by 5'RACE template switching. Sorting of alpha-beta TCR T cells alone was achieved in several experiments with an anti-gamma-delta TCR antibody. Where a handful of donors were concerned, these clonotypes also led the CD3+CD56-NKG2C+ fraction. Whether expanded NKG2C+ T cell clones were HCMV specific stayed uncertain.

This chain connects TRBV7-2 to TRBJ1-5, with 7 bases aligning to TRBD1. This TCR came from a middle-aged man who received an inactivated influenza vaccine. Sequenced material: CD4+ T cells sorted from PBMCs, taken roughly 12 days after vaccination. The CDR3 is CASSLGQGVGNQPQHF. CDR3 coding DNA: TGTGCCAGCAGCTTAGGACAGGGTGTTGGGAATCAGCCCCAGCATTTT.